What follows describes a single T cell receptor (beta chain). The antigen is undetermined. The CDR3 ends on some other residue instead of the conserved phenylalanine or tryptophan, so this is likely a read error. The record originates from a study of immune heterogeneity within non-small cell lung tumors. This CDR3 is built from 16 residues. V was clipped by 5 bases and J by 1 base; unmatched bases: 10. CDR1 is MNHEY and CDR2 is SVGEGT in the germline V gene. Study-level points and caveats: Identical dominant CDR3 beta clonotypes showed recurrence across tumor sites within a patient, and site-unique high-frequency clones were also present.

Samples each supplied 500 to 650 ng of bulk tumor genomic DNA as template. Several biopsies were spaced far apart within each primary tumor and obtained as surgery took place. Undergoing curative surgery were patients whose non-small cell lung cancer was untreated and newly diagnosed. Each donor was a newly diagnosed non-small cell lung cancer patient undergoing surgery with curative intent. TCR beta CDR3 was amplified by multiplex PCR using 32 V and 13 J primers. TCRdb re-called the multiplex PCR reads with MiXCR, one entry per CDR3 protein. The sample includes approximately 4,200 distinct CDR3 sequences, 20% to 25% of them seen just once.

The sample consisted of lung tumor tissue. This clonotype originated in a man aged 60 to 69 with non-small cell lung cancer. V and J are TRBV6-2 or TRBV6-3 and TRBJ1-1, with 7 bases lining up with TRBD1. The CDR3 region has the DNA TGTGCCAGCAGTGCAGAAGGGGGCTCAGGGAACACTGAAGCTTTCCTT. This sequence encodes CASSAEGGSGNTEAFL.